This T cell receptor (beta chain) was documented in a study of control samples from healthy donors and cancer patients. Looked up from germline, CDR1 is MGHRA and CDR2 is YSYEKL. The J segment lost 5 bases and the V segment lost 3 bases, leaving 8 bases of the junction unmatched. The CDR3 loop spans 16 amino acids. The table came from immunoSEQ multiplex PCR; TCRdb's copy has only in-frame clones and leaves some out. The table records fewer than 500,000 clones, 80% to 95% of them present only once. This receptor was obtained from a man between 35 and 55 years old with head and neck cancer. The sample consisted of PBMCs. The chain couples TRBV4-1 to TRBJ2-5; 11 bases are a match to TRBD2. The CDR3 sequence is CASSQDGTSGRETQYF. The CDR3 DNA sequence: TGCGCCAGCAGCCAGGATGGGACTAGCGGCCGGGAGACCCAGTACTTC.